Detailed here is one T cell receptor beta chain. Its target is unknown. Germline V gene lookup returns CDR1 SGHVS and CDR2 FQNEAQ. The CDR3 runs to 13 residues. Deletions cut 4 bases from V and 3 bases from J, with 9 bases between. These data originate in a study of cytomegalovirus exposure and HLA in healthy donors. Study-wide results and limits: The investigators catalogued 150 to 200 TCR beta chains as cytomegalovirus-associated.

PCR was performed using 60 Vbeta and 13 Jbeta primers. The table came from immunoSEQ multiplex PCR; TCRdb's copy has only in-frame clones and leaves some out. The top ten hold 9.5% to 12% of the sample, which has about 160,000 clones, approximately 80% seen once. Material for sequencing was PBMCs. The J gene is TRBJ1-2, the V gene TRBV7-8; perhaps TRBD1 as D (6 bases). The origin of this receptor is a man aged 45-60 years in good health and CMV-seropositive. This CDR3 reads CASSYGQHYGYTF. CDR3 bases: TGTGCCAGCAGCTATGGACAGCACTATGGCTACACCTTC.